The next 17 T cell receptor beta chains were all read from a single sample in a study of cytomegalovirus exposure and HLA in healthy donors. 60 Vbeta and 13 Jbeta primers were used in PCR. Sequenced by immunoSEQ multiplex PCR; TCRdb stores in-frame clones only, minus some. Among approximately 96,000 clones listed, 74% were seen once. The sequenced sample was PBMCs. The receptors come from a male donor in good health and CMV-seronegative.

The genes are TRBV14 and TRBJ1-2; D not certain. The CDR3 sequence is 13 residues long. CDR1 is SGHDN and CDR2 is FVKESK in the germline V gene. V shed 1 base and J shed 1 base, with 4 bases lying between them. CDR3 sequence (DNA): TGTGCCAGCAGCCAAGGTATTAACTATGGCTACACCTTC. Protein: CASSQGINYGYTF.

The CDR3 coding sequence is TGCGCCAGCAGCTTGACACAGTCCTACGAGCAGTACTTC. This codes for CASSLTQSYEQYF. The chain employs TRBV5-1 and TRBJ2-7; no clear D gene. Trimming removed 1 base from V and 1 base from J, with 6 bases in between. Germline V gives CDR1 SGHRS, CDR2 YFSETQ. This CDR3 has 13 amino acids.

The genes are TRBV10-3 and TRBJ2-1, with D perhaps matching TRBD2 (6 bases). Trimming shortened V by 3 bases and J by 0 bases, and 12 bases separated the two germline ends. This CDR3 spans 16 amino acids. Germline lookup yields CDR1 ENHRY and CDR2 SYGVKD. CDR3 loop: CAISEPSDNSYNEQFF. CDR3 bases: TGTGCCATCAGTGAACCTAGCGACAACTCCTACAATGAGCAGTTCTTC.

This chain connects TRBV9 to TRBJ2-7, with TRBD2 matching over 7 bases. The V and J ends lost 2 bases and 2 bases, in that order; junction bases with no gene match: 4. Per the germline V gene, CDR1 is SGDLS and CDR2 is YYNGEE. The CDR3 consists of 14 residues. In DNA form, the CDR3 reads TGTGCCAGCAGCGTCCTAGCGGCACCCTACGAGCAGTACTTC. This codes for CASSVLAAPYEQYF.

This sequence joins TRBV6-5 and TRBJ2-1; the D is unclear. Trimming removed 2 bases at V and 2 bases at J, with 4 bases between. Per the germline V gene, CDR1 is MNHEY and CDR2 is SVGAGI. The CDR3 runs 13 residues. The CDR3 coding sequence is TGTGCCAGCAGTTACAACACCTACAATGAGCAGTTCTTC. Its translation is CASSYNTYNEQFF.

The V gene is TRBV7-2, the J gene TRBJ2-3, with TRBD2 identical over 7 bases. The CDR3 extends over 14 amino acids. Looked up from germline, CDR1 is SGHTA and CDR2 is FQGNSA. The junction had 6 bases not matched to a gene; V was cut back by 5 bases and J by 4 bases. DNA of the CDR3: TGTGCCAGCAGCGCTAGCCGGGGGGCAGATACGCAGTATTTT. It is translated as CASSASRGADTQYF.

The V call is TRBV27, the J call TRBJ1-2; 7 bases map to TRBD1. V trimming: 4 bases; J trimming: 6 bases; junction bases outside the gene matches: 8. CDR1 is MNHEY, CDR2 SMNVEV, per germline (reference sequence). The CDR3 has 14 residues. The CDR3 sequence: CASSSTQGVNGYTF. The CDR3 DNA sequence: TGTGCCAGCAGTTCCACCCAGGGGGTAAATGGCTACACCTTC.

The rearrangement joins TRBV5-6 to TRBJ2-7; D not resolved. V lost 4 bases, J lost 2 bases, and 10 bases lay in between. This CDR3 contains 13 residues. CDR1 is SGHDT and CDR2 is YYEEEE in the germline V gene. The CDR3 loop is CASSLVAAYEQYF. CDR3 nucleotide sequence: TGTGCCAGCAGCCTCGTGGCCGCCTACGAGCAGTACTTC.

This chain uses TRBV6-4 with TRBJ1-1, with D perhaps matching TRBD1 (5 bases). The CDR3 extends over 15 amino acids. The germline V gene encodes CDR1 MRHNA and CDR2 SNTAGT. Trimming cost V 6 bases and J 4 bases, with 18 bases left between them. The chain's CDR3 is CASRGPGLRGTEAFF. The CDR3 bases are TGTGCCAGCAGGGGCCCAGGGCTACGTGGCACTGAAGCTTTCTTT.

V usage is TRBV30 and J usage is TRBJ2-7; D is possibly TRBD1 (6 bases). Germline CDR1 and CDR2: GTSNPN and SVGIG (reference sequence). V was trimmed by 4 bases and J by 3 bases, leaving 16 bases between them. CDR3 length: 14 residues. The DNA of the CDR3 is TGTGCCTGGAAATGGCCAGGGGAAAGCTACGAGCAGTACTTC. As protein: CAWKWPGESYEQYF.

In this sample, this clone turned up a few times. The chain is built from TRBV30 and TRBJ2-1; D might be TRBD1 (6 bases). The CDR3 consists of 11 residues. Germline lookup yields CDR1 GTSNPN and CDR2 SVGIG (reference sequence). V was trimmed by 1 base and J by 12 bases, leaving 10 bases between them. CDR3 bases: TGTGCCTGGAGTGGACAGGTAGGGCAGTTCTTC. It translates to CAWSGQVGQFF.

This clone came up a few times. The junction departs from germline at one end; a sequencing error may be responsible. The rearrangement joins TRBV7-9 to TRBJ2-1; 12 nucleotides agree with TRBD2. The CDR3 loop spans 18 amino acids. CDR1 and CDR2 from the germline V gene are SEHNR and FQNEAQ (reference sequence). CDR3 loop: CSSSLPPRLAGVMNEQFF. CDR3 coding DNA: TGTTCCAGCAGCTTACCGCCGCGACTAGCGGGAGTGATGAATGAGCAGTTCTTC.

The V gene is TRBV6-5, the J gene TRBJ2-7, with 13 bases fitting TRBD2. Trimming removed 6 bases from V and 1 base from J; junction bases left unmatched: 3. This CDR3 has 15 amino acids. CDR1 and CDR2 (germline): MNHEY, SVGAGI. The CDR3 protein is CASSQLAGGSYEQYF. For the CDR3, the DNA is TGTGCCAGCAGCCAACTAGCGGGAGGGTCCTACGAGCAGTACTTC.

This sequence joins TRBV5-6 and TRBJ1-5; D not resolved. The V end was cut by 1 base, the J end by 4 bases, with 6 bases between. This CDR3 has 13 amino acids. CDR1 and CDR2 (germline): SGHDT, YYEEEE. For the CDR3, the DNA is TGTGCCAGCAGCTTGAATCTAAATCAGCCCCAGCATTTT. Its translation is CASSLNLNQPQHF.

This chain connects TRBV19 to TRBJ2-2, with 7 nucleotides matching TRBD2. This CDR3 contains 15 residues. J was trimmed by 5 bases and V by 1 base; bases with no gene match: 4. Germline V gene sequence: CDR1 LNHDA, CDR2 SQIVND (reference sequence). This CDR3 reads CASSIGGSGTGELFF. In DNA, the CDR3 is TGTGCCAGTAGTATAGGCGGGAGTGGGACCGGGGAGCTGTTTTTT.

Concerning this clone: Germline is not matched at one junction end, which may reflect a read error. Other DNA sequences in this specimen translate into the identical CDR3. V is TRBV2 and J is TRBJ1-1; D might be TRBD1 (6 bases). Germline V gene sequence: CDR1 SNHLY, CDR2 FYNNEI. CDR3 length: 14 amino acids. CDR3 amino acids: CASSEARGAAVPCF. Here the CDR3 DNA reads TGTGCCAGCAGTGAAGCACGGGGGGCGGCAGTACCTTGTTTT.

The J gene is TRBJ1-5, the V gene TRBV29-1, with D possibly TRBD1 on 5 matching bases. V lost 4 bases, J lost 5 bases, and 12 bases lay in between. Germline V gene sequence: CDR1 SQVTM, CDR2 ANQGSEA. The CDR3 contains 13 residues. CDR3 loop: CSVGRGDDQPQHF. The CDR3 region has the DNA TGCAGCGTTGGAAGGGGTGACGATCAGCCCCAGCATTTT.